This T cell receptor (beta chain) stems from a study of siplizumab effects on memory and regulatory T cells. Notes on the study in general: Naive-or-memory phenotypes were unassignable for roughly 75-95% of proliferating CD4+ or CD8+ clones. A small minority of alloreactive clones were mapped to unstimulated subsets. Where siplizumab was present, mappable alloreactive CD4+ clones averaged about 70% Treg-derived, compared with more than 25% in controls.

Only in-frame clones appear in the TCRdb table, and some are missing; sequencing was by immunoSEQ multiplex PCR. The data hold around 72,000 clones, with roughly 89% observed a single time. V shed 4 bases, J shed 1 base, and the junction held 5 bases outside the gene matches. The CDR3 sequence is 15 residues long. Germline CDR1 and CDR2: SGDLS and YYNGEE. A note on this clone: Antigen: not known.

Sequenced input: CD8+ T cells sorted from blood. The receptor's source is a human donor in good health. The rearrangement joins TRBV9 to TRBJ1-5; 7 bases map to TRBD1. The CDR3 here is CASSRQGSSNQPQHF. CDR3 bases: TGTGCCAGCAGCCGACAGGGAAGCAGCAATCAGCCCCAGCATTTT.